Below, 24 T cell receptor beta chains from the same sample are listed, as sequenced in a study of CD8 T cells in ankylosing spondylitis (TCRdb year 2017). Broader findings and caveats from the paper: A TCR beta motif of several highly homologous amino acid variants appeared characteristic of blood from ankylosing spondylitis patients.

These TCRs' antigens remain unknown. Libraries were built with 5' RACE. The instrument given in TCRdb is Illumina HiSeq 2500. TCRdb applied fastp at Q25 and MiXCR to the public reads, then kept only in-frame beta chains. CDR3 protein duplicates are merged, each entry listing the most common genes and DNA. For this sample the table gives more than 300,000 distinct CDR3 sequences, of which roughly 8% were detected only once. Roughly 14% of the sample is held by the ten biggest clonotypes. Sequenced sample: blood, either unsorted or a sorted T cell fraction (not recorded which). The receptor set was obtained from a male donor with ankylosing spondylitis.

This clonotype appeared a few times. This chain joins TRBV29-1 and TRBJ2-2; maybe TRBD1 (5 bases). The ends were cut back, 3 bases at V and 1 base at J, with 9 bases in the middle. This CDR3 has 14 residues. CDR1 and CDR2 from the germline V gene are SQVTM and ANQGSEA. The CDR3 DNA follows: TGCAGCGTTGACTGGCAGGGGAACACCGGGGAGCTGTTTTTT. Encoded protein: CSVDWQGNTGELFF.

Many counts were recorded for this clonotype. The V gene is TRBV7-9, the J gene TRBJ2-7; D is possibly TRBD1 or TRBD2 (6 bases each). In germline, CDR1 is SEHNR, CDR2 FQNEAQ (reference sequence). This CDR3 has 15 amino acids. V was shortened by 2 bases and J by 2 bases, with 13 bases between the two germline ends. This CDR3 is CASSLRGLLPYEQYF. Written as DNA, the CDR3 is TGTGCCAGCAGCTTACGGGGGCTTCTCCCCTACGAGCAGTACTTC.

In its sample, this clonotype was seen a few times. The V gene is TRBV7-6, the J gene TRBJ2-7; weak D call: TRBD2 (6 bases). CDR3 size: 12 residues. CDR1 SGHVS and CDR2 FNYEAQ come from the germline V gene. V lost 8 bases and J lost 5, with 13 bases in between. Written as DNA, the CDR3 is TGTGCCAGCGGCGGGATCCGAAACGAGCAGTACTTC. The encoded protein is CASGGIRNEQYF. Full variable domain (outside the CDR3, taken from reference TRBV7-6 and TRBJ2-7): GAGVSQSPRYKVTKRGQDVALRCDPISGHVSLYWYRQALGQGPEFLTYFNYEAQQDKSGLPNDRFSAERPEGSISTLTIQRTEQRDSAMYRCASGGIRNEQYFGPGTRLTVT.

This clonotype showed up many times. The V call is TRBV5-1, the J call TRBJ2-7; D is undetermined. V lost 4 bases to trimming and J lost 1 base, with 12 bases between them. The CDR3 covers 14 residues. CDR1 and CDR2 (germline): SGHRS, YFSETQ. CDR3 residues: CASSTDPRSYEQYF. For the CDR3, the DNA is TGCGCCAGCAGCACGGACCCGCGTTCCTACGAGCAGTACTTC.

The table lists this clonotype with a few counts. The rearrangement links TRBV7-6 to TRBJ2-3; 15 bases match TRBD2. CDR1 SGHVS and CDR2 FNYEAQ come from the germline V gene. V was clipped by 5 bases and J by 6 bases; unmatched bases: 3. This CDR3 is 15 amino acids long. This CDR3 reads CASSGGLAGGDTQYF. The CDR3, as DNA: TGTGCCAGCAGCGGTGGACTAGCGGGAGGGGATACGCAGTATTTT.

This clonotype was observed a handful of times. The chain joins TRBV12-3 or TRBV12-4 to TRBJ2-7, with D perhaps given as TRBD1 or TRBD2 (6 bases each). The CDR3 loop spans 14 amino acids. Trimming removed 2 bases at V and 5 bases at J, with 13 bases between. Written as DNA, the CDR3 is TGTGCCAGCAGTTTACTGGGGGGCGTAAACGAGCAGTACTTC. As protein: CASSLLGGVNEQYF.

This clonotype was observed many times. V and J are TRBV29-1 and TRBJ2-5, with 7 bases matching TRBD1. After removal of 7 bases from V and 4 bases from J, the junction contained 6 bases not matched to a gene. The CDR3 length is 12 residues. The germline gives CDR1 SQVTM, CDR2 ANQGSEA. CDR3 DNA sequence: TGCAGCGCCTGGGGACAGCCAGAGACCCAGTACTTC. It is translated as CSAWGQPETQYF.

The sample holds a few counts of this clonotype. The chain couples TRBV4-1 to TRBJ1-4, with 7 bases that match TRBD1. There are 14 residues in the CDR3. Germline-derived CDR1 and CDR2 are MGHRA and YSYEKL. Trimming at V came to 3 bases and at J to 8 bases, leaving 6 bases not matched to a gene. Written as DNA, the CDR3 is TGCGCCAGCAGCCAGGGACAGCGGAGGGAAAAACTGTTTTTT. This gives the protein CASSQGQRREKLFF.

This clonotype was seen only a few times. The rearrangement joins TRBV5-1 to TRBJ2-1; D may be TRBD1 or TRBD2 (6 bases each). This CDR3 contains 15 residues. Germline loops: CDR1 SGHRS, CDR2 YFSETQ. The V end was cut by 0 bases, the J end by 7 bases, with 14 bases between. CDR3 sequence reads: CASSLGWGASNEQFF. CDR3 nucleotides: TGCGCCAGCAGCTTGGGCTGGGGGGCGAGTAATGAGCAGTTCTTC.

The chain employs TRBV2 and TRBJ2-4, with 8 bases fitting TRBD1. V gave up 5 bases and J gave up 8 bases; unmatched junction bases: 8. Germline V gene sequence: CDR1 SNHLY, CDR2 FYNNEI. The CDR3 totals 14 residues. As DNA, the CDR3 is TGTGCCAGCAGTTTACAGGGGGTAAGGGACATTCAGTACTTC. The encoded protein is CASSLQGVRDIQYF.

This clonotype was recorded many times. The chain combines TRBV7-2 with TRBJ1-3; D is perhaps TRBD1 (5 bases). The CDR3 consists of 15 residues. V shed 3 bases and J shed 0 bases, with 9 bases lying between them. Looked up from germline, CDR1 is SGHTA and CDR2 is FQGNSA. In nucleotides, the CDR3 is TGTGCCAGCAGCTTCAGGGTTACCTCTGGAAACACCATATATTTT. It encodes CASSFRVTSGNTIYF. Combining the CDR3 with reference TRBV7-2 and TRBJ1-3 gives the whole variable domain GAGVSQSPSNKVTEKGKDVELRCDPISGHTALYWYRQSLGQGLEFLIYFQGNSAPDKSGLPSDRFSAERTGGSVSTLTIQRTQQEDSAVYLCASSFRVTSGNTIYFGEGSWLTVV.

This sequence joins TRBV13 and TRBJ2-7; 7 nucleotides agree with TRBD2. Trimming at V came to 2 bases and at J to 2 bases, leaving 6 bases not matched to a gene. CDR3 size: 15 residues. Germline-derived CDR1 and CDR2 are PRHDT and FYEKMQ (reference sequence). The CDR3 DNA sequence: TGTGCCAGCAGCTTAATAAGCGGGACCCCCTACGAGCAGTACTTC. Its translation: CASSLISGTPYEQYF. Supplemented by reference TRBV13 and TRBJ2-7, the full variable domain reads AAGVIQSPRHLIKEKRETATLKCYPIPRHDTVYWYQQGPGQDPQFLISFYEKMQSDKGSIPDRFSAQQFSDYHSELNMSSLELGDSALYFCASSLISGTPYEQYFGPGTRLTVT.

The chain links TRBV19 to TRBJ1-5, with a possible D match to TRBD1 (6 bases). The V gene's germline CDR1 is LNHDA and CDR2 SQIVND (reference sequence). V was trimmed by 1 base and J by 3 bases, leaving 16 bases between them. This CDR3 has 17 amino acids. The CDR3 here is CASSIAPGQDFNQPQHF. CDR3 DNA sequence: TGTGCCAGTAGTATAGCCCCGGGACAAGATTTCAATCAGCCCCAGCATTTT. Full variable domain (remainder filled in from reference TRBV19 and TRBJ1-5): DGGITQSPKYLFRKEGQNVTLSCEQNLNHDAMYWYRQDPGQGLRLIYYSQIVNDFQKGDIAEGYSVSREKKESFPLTVTSAQKNPTAFYLCASSIAPGQDFNQPQHFGDGTRLSIL.

V usage is TRBV12-3 or TRBV12-4 and J usage is TRBJ1-4, with D tentatively TRBD1 (5 bases). The V and J ends lost 9 bases and 8 bases respectively, with 16 bases between them. The CDR3 has 13 residues. The DNA for the CDR3 is TGTGCCAGTCGTCGGGGGGGGAGCGAAAAACTGTTTTTT. It codes for CASRRGGSEKLFF.

Only one count was recorded for this clonotype. The chain has TRBV6-1 and TRBJ2-1; the D gene could be TRBD1 or TRBD2 (5 bases each). Per germline, CDR1 MNHNS and CDR2 SASEGT. The CDR3 contains 14 residues. V was clipped by 7 bases and J by 0 bases, with 10 bases between them. CDR3: CASTRGSSYNEQFF. CDR3 coding DNA: TGTGCCAGCACCCGGGGCAGCTCCTACAATGAGCAGTTCTTC.

This clonotype was seen more than once but under ten times. This chain connects TRBV14 to TRBJ1-2; 8 bases align to TRBD1. The length of the CDR3 is 14 residues. Unmatched junction bases numbered 5, after V lost 0 bases and J lost 8 bases. CDR1 and CDR2 (germline): SGHDN, FVKESK. The CDR3: CASSQDRGRGGYTF. The CDR3 DNA follows: TGTGCCAGCAGCCAAGACAGGGGGCGCGGCGGCTACACCTTC. Complete variable domain (other parts from reference TRBV14 and TRBJ1-2): EAGVTQFPSHSVIEKGQTVTLRCDPISGHDNLYWYRRVMGKEIKFLLHFVKESKQDESGMPNNRFLAERTGGTYSTLKVQPAELEDSGVYFCASSQDRGRGGYTFGSGTRLTVV.

This clonotype was observed a few times. The J gene is TRBJ2-3, the V gene TRBV29-1, with 7 bases aligning to TRBD1. Per the germline V gene, CDR1 is SQVTM and CDR2 is ANQGSEA. V was pared by 1 base and J by 4 bases, with 11 bases of the junction left unmatched. The CDR3 has 16 residues. CDR3 protein: CSVEGETGSVADTQYF. CDR3 nucleotides: TGCAGCGTTGAAGGCGAGACAGGGTCGGTGGCAGATACGCAGTATTTT.

The rearrangement uses TRBV27 and TRBJ2-7; D not resolved. Between the trimmed V and J ends, which lost 3 bases and 2 bases, there was a span of 8 bases. The length of the CDR3 is 13 residues. In germline, CDR1 is MNHEY, CDR2 SMNVEV (reference sequence). CDR3 coding DNA: TGTGCCAGCAGTTTGACGGCTACCTACGAGCAGTACTTC. Translating it yields CASSLTATYEQYF.

This clonotype was seen a handful of times. The chain has TRBV20-1 and TRBJ2-7; TRBD2 is a possible D gene (6 bases). The CDR3 loop spans 13 amino acids. Per germline, CDR1 DFQATT and CDR2 SNEGSKA (reference sequence). Trimming left V 0 bases short and J 2 bases short, with 8 bases between. CDR3 amino acids: CSARERGTYEQYF. CDR3 coding DNA: TGCAGTGCTAGAGAGCGGGGAACCTACGAGCAGTACTTC.

This clonotype appeared many times. The genes are TRBV6-1 and TRBJ2-3; D might be TRBD2 (7 bases). The V end lost 5 bases, the J end lost 2 bases, and 14 bases lay between the germline ends. This CDR3 comprises 15 residues. The germline V gene has CDR1 MNHNS and CDR2 SASEGT. The CDR3 sequence is CASSRTGRATDTQYF. The CDR3 DNA is TGTGCCAGCAGTAGAACAGGGAGGGCCACAGATACGCAGTATTTT.

This clonotype was counted between two and nine times. The gene calls are TRBV5-1 and TRBJ1-2; unclear D gene. The CDR3 covers 13 residues. CDR1 is SGHRS, CDR2 YFSETQ, per germline. V lost 0 bases and J lost 3, with 6 bases in between. The CDR3 sequence is CASSLDQDYGYTF. The CDR3 DNA is TGCGCCAGCAGCTTGGATCAGGACTATGGCTACACCTTC. Complete variable domain (other parts from reference TRBV5-1 and TRBJ1-2): KAGVTQTPRYLIKTRGQQVTLSCSPISGHRSVSWYQQTPGQGLQFLFEYFSETQRNKGNFPGRFSGRQFSNSRSEMNVSTLELGDSALYLCASSLDQDYGYTFGSGTRLTVV.

Ten or more counts support this clonotype. This chain joins TRBV5-1 and TRBJ2-2; 7 bases line up with TRBD1. The CDR3 is made up of 13 amino acids. CDR1 and CDR2 (germline): SGHRS, YFSETQ. V lost 5 bases and J lost 6; bases outside the gene matches: 4. CDR3 sequence (DNA): TGCGCCAGCAGTACTCAGGGGGCCGGGGAGCTGTTTTTT. It yields the protein CASSTQGAGELFF. Full variable domain (missing parts from reference TRBV5-1 and TRBJ2-2): KAGVTQTPRYLIKTRGQQVTLSCSPISGHRSVSWYQQTPGQGLQFLFEYFSETQRNKGNFPGRFSGRQFSNSRSEMNVSTLELGDSALYLCASSTQGAGELFFGEGSRLTVL.

The J gene is TRBJ2-2, the V gene TRBV20-1; TRBD1 matches 7 bases. The CDR3 has 13 amino acids. With 5 bases clipped from V and 3 bases from J, the junction kept 3 bases outside the gene matches. Germline CDR1 reads DFQATT; CDR2 reads SNEGSKA (reference sequence). CDR3 in DNA: TGCAGTGCTTCTGACAGGGACACCGGGGAGCTGTTTTTT. Its translation is CSASDRDTGELFF.

J is TRBJ2-3 and V is TRBV12-3 or TRBV12-4; D is tentatively TRBD1 or TRBD2 (6 bases each). The germline V and J ends were trimmed by 3 bases and 2 bases, with 15 bases remaining between them. The CDR3 runs 16 residues. CDR3 nucleotide sequence: TGTGCCAGCAGTTTCGGCACAGGGAGGACCACAGATACGCAGTATTTT. This sequence encodes CASSFGTGRTTDTQYF.